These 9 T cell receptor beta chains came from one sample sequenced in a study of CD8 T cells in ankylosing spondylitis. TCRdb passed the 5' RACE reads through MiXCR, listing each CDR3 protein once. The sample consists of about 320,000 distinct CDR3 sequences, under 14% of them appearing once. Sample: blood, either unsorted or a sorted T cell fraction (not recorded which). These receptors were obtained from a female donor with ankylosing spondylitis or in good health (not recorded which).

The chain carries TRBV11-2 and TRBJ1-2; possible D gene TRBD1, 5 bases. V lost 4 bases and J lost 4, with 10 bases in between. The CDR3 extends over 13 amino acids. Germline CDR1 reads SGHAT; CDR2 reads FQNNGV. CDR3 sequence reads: CASSSSGTYGYTF. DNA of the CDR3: TGTGCCAGCAGCTCATCCGGGACCTATGGCTACACCTTC.

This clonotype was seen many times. This CDR3 reads CASSPLRVRTSSTDTQYF. The CDR3 DNA reads TGTGCCAGCAGCCCACTCAGGGTACGGACCTCTAGCACAGATACGCAGTATTTT. This sequence joins TRBV11-2 and TRBJ2-3, with D perhaps TRBD1 (5 bases). Per the germline V gene, CDR1 is SGHAT and CDR2 is FQNNGV. V dropped 5 bases and J dropped 0 bases, with 21 bases sitting between them. The CDR3 contains 18 residues.

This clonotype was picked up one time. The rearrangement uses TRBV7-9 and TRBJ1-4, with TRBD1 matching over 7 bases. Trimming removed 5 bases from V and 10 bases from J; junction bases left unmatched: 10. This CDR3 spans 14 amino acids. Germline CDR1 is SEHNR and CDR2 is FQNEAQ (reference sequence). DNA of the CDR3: TGTGCCAGCAGCCCCAGACAGGGTCACGGAAAACTGTTTTTT. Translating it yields CASSPRQGHGKLFF.

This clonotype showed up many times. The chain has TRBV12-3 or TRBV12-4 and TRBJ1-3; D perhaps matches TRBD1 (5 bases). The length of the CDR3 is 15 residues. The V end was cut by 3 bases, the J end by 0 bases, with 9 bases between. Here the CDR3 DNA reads TGTGCCAGCAGTTTGGGGCGCCGCTCTGGAAACACCATATATTTT. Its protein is CASSLGRRSGNTIYF.

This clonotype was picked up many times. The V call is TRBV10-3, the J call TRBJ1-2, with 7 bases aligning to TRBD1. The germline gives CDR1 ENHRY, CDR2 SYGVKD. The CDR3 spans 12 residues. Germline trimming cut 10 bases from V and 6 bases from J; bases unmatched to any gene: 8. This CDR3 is CATQPDRDGYTF. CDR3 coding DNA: TGTGCCACCCAGCCCGACAGGGATGGCTACACCTTC.

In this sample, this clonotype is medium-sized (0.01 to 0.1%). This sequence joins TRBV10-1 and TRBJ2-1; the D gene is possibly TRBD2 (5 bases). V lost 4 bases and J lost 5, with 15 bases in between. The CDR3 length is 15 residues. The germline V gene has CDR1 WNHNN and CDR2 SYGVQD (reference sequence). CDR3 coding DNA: TGCGCCAGCAGTGGAGACTACGACCCCCACAATGAGCAGTTCTTC. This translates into CASSGDYDPHNEQFF.

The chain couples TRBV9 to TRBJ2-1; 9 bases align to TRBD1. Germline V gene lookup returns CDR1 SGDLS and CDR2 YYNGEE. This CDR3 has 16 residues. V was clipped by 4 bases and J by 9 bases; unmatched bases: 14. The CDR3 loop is CASSPHPGQGPTEQFF. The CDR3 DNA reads TGTGCCAGCAGCCCCCACCCGGGACAGGGTCCCACTGAGCAGTTCTTC.

The CDR3 DNA is TGCGCCAGCAGGCCCCCGGGATCCCTCCCAGATACGCAGTATTTT. Protein: CASRPPGSLPDTQYF. The chain has TRBV5-1 and TRBJ2-3; the D gene is possibly TRBD2 (5 bases). In germline, CDR1 is SGHRS, CDR2 YFSETQ. Deletions cut 5 bases from V and 4 bases from J, with 17 bases between. This CDR3 is 15 amino acids long.

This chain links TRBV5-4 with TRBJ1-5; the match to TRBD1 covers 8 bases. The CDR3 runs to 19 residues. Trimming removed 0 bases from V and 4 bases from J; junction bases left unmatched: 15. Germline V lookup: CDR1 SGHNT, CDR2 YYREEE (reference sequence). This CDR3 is CASSLVWGTGQKSNQPQHF. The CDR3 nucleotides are TGTGCCAGCAGCTTGGTGTGGGGGACAGGACAAAAGTCTAATCAGCCCCAGCATTTT. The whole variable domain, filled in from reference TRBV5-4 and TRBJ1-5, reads ETGVTQSPTHLIKTRGQQVTLRCSSQSGHNTVSWYQQALGQGPQFIFQYYREEENGRGNFPPRFSGLQFPNYSSELNVNALELDDSALYLCASSLVWGTGQKSNQPQHFGDGTRLSIL.